This T cell receptor (beta chain) was identified during a study of identical twins. Study-level findings and limits: Within twin pairs, the out-of-frame alpha sequences they shared showed excess low generation probability. Cord blood beta clonotypes that were abundant carried fewer insertions, and memory repertoires showed no such trend.

V dropped 6 bases and J dropped 2; count of bases not matched to a gene: 5. The CDR3 extends over 14 amino acids. Germline CDR1 is SQVTM and CDR2 is ANQGSEA. TCRdb re-called the 5' RACE reads with MiXCR, one entry per CDR3 protein. The table includes fewer than 250,000 distinct CDR3 sequences, 7.5% detected once. Remarks on this clonotype: The antigen is unknown.

This sample was also put to use in a study of yellow fever vaccine responses in identical twins. That work contributes: Each twin's T cell response to the vaccine was reported to look partly convergent and partly personalized.

The source of this sequence is a woman aged 18-29 years in good health. This chain connects TRBV29-1 to TRBJ2-3; 10 bases are a match to TRBD1. The sample comprised CD8+ T cells sorted from blood. Written as DNA, the CDR3 is TGCAGCGTGCGGACAGGGGGGACCACAGATACGCAGTATTTT. It specifies CSVRTGGTTDTQYF.